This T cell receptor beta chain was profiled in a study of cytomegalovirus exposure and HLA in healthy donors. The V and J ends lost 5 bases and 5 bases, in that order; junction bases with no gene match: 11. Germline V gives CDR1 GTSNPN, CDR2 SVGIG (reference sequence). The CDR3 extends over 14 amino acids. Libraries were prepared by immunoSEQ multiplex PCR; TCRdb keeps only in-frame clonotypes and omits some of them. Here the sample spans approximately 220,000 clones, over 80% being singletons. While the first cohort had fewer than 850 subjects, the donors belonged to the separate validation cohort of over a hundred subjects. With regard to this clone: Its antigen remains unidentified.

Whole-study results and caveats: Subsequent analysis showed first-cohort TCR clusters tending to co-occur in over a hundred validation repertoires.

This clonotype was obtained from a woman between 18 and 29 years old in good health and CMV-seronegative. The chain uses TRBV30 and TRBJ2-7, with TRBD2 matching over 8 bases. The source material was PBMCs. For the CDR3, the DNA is TGTGCCTGGGGACGACTCCCCGGGGGGGACGAGCAGTACTTC. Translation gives CAWGRLPGGDEQYF. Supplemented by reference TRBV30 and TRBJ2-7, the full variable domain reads SQTIHQWPATLVQPVGSPLSLECTVEGTSNPNLYWYRQAAGRGLQLLFYSVGIGQISSEVPQNLSASRPQDRQFILSSKKLLLSDSGFYLCAWGRLPGGDEQYFGPGTRLTVT.